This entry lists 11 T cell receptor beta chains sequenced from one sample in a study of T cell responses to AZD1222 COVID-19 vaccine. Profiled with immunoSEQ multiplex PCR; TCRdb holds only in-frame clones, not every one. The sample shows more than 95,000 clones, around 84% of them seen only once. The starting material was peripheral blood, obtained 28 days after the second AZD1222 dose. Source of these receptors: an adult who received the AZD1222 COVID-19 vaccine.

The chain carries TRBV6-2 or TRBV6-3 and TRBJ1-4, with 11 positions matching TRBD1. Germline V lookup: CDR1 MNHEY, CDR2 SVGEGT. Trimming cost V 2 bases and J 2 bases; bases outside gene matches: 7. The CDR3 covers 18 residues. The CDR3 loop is CASSYRGQGAATNEKLFF. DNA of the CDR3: TGTGCCAGCAGTTACCGAGGACAGGGGGCGGCGACTAATGAAAAACTGTTTTTT.

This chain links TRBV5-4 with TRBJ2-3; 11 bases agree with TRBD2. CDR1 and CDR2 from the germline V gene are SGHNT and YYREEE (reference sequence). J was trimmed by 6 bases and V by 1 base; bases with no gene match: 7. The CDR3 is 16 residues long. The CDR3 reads CASSLKLAGGLDTQYF. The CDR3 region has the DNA TGTGCCAGCAGCTTGAAGCTAGCGGGGGGTCTGGATACGCAGTATTTT.

The CDR3: CASSIYFGTNYGYTF. For the CDR3, the DNA is TGCGCCAGCAGTATATATTTTGGGACTAACTATGGCTACACCTTC. The chain uses TRBV5-1 and TRBJ1-2, with D unresolved. In germline, CDR1 is SGHRS, CDR2 YFSETQ. Trimming removed 5 bases from V and 0 bases from J, with 14 bases in between. The length of the CDR3 is 15 residues.

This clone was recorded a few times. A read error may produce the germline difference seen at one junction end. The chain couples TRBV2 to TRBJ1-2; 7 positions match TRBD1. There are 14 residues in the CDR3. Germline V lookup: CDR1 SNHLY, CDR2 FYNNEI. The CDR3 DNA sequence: TGTGCCAGCAGGGAAGGGGGCTGGGACTATGGCTACACCTTC. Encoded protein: CASREGGWDYGYTF.

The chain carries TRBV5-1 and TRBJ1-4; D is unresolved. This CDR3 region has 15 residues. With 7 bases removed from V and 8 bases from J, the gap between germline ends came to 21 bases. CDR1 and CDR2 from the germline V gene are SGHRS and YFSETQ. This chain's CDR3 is CASYPLPGVWEKLFF. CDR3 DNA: TGCGCCAGCTACCCACTTCCTGGGGTTTGGGAAAAACTGTTTTTT.

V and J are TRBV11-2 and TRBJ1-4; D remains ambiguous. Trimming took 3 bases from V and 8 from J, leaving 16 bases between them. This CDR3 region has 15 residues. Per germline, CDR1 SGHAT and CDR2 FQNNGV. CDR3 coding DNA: TGTGCCAGCAGCTTCGGCACGGGTTTTCGAGAAAAACTGTTTTTT. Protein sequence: CASSFGTGFREKLFF.

The CDR3 nucleotides are TGTGCCTCACTAGGGTACAATGAGCAGTTCTTC. Protein: CASLGYNEQFF. This chain links TRBV27 with TRBJ2-1, with D possibly being TRBD2 (5 bases). The V and J ends lost 11 bases and 4 bases respectively, with 9 bases between them. The CDR3 extends over 11 amino acids. The germline V gene has CDR1 MNHEY and CDR2 SMNVEV (reference sequence).

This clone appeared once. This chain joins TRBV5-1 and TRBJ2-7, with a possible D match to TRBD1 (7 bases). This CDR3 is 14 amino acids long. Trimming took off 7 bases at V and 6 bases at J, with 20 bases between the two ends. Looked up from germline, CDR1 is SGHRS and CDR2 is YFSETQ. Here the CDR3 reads CASLPTGQGGEQYF. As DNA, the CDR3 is TGCGCCAGCCTCCCAACGGGCCAGGGGGGCGAGCAGTACTTC.

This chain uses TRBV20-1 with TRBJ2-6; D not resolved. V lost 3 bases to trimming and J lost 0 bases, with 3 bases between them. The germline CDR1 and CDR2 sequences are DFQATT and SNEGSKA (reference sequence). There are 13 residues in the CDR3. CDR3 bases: TGCAGTGCTAGTCGCTCTGGGGCCAACGTCCTGACTTTC. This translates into CSASRSGANVLTF.

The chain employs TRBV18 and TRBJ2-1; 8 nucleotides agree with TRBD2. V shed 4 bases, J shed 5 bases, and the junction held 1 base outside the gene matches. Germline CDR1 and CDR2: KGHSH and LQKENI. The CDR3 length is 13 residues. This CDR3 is CASSLSGDNEQFF. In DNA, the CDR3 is TGTGCCAGCTCACTTAGCGGGGACAATGAGCAGTTCTTC.

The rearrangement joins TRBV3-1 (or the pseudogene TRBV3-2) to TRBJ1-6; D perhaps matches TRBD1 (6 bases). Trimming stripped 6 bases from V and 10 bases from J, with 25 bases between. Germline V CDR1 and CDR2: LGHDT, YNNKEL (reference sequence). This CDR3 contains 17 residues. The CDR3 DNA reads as TGTGCCAGCAGACGAAGGGTGGGCAGGGGTTTGGAATCACCCCTCCACTTT. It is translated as CASRRRVGRGLESPLHF.